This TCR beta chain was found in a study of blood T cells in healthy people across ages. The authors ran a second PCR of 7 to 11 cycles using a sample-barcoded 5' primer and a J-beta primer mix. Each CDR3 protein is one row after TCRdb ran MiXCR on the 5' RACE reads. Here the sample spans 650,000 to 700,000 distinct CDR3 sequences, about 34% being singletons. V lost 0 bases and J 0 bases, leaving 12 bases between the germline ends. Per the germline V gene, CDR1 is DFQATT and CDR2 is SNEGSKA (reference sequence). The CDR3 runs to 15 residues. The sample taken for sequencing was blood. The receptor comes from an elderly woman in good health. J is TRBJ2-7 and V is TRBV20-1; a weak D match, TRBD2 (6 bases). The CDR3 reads CSARDSSSGSYEQYF. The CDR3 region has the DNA TGCAGTGCTAGAGATTCCAGTAGCGGCTCCTACGAGCAGTACTTC.